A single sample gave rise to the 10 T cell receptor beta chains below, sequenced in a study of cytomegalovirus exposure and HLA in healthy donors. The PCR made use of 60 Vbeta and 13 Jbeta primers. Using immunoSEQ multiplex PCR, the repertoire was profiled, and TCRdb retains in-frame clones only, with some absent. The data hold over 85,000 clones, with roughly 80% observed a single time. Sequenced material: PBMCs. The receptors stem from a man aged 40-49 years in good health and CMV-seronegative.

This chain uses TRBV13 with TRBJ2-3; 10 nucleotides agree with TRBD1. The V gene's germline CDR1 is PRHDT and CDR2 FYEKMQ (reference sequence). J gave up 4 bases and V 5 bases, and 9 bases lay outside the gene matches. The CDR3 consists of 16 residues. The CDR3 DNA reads TGTGCCAGCAGCCCCGGACAGGGGGATTTGGCAGATACGCAGTATTTT. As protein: CASSPGQGDLADTQYF.

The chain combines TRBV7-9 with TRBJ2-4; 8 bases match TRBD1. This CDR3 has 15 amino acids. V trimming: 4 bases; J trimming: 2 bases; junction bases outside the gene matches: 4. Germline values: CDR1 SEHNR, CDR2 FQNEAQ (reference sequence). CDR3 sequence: CASSSDRGPKNIQYF. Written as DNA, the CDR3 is TGTGCCAGCAGCTCCGACAGGGGTCCCAAAAACATTCAGTACTTC.

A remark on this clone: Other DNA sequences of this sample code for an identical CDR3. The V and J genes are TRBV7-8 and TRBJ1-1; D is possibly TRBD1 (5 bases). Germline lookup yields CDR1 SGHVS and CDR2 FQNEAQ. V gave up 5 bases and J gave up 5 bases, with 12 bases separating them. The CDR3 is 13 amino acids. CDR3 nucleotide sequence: TGTGCCAGCAGCCTCACGGGGGGGACTGAAGCTTTCTTT. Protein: CASSLTGGTEAFF.

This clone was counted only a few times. The CDR3 loop reads CASSLRGNSNQPQHF. The CDR3 region has the DNA TGTGCCAGCAGCTTAAGGGGGAATAGCAATCAGCCCCAGCATTTT. This chain connects TRBV7-9 to TRBJ1-5, with a weak D call TRBD1 (6 bases). Per the germline V gene, CDR1 is SEHNR and CDR2 is FQNEAQ (reference sequence). CDR3 length: 15 amino acids. V gave up 2 bases and J gave up 0 bases, with 8 bases separating them.

CDR3 protein: CASSFRDRGTDTQYF. The CDR3 nucleotides are TGTGCCAGCAGCTTCCGGGACAGGGGCACAGATACGCAGTATTTT. The chain combines TRBV5-5 with TRBJ2-3; TRBD1 matches at 9 bases. The CDR3 runs to 15 residues. Trimming cost V 2 bases and J 1 base; bases outside gene matches: 2. Germline CDR1 and CDR2: SGHKS and YYEKEE (reference sequence).

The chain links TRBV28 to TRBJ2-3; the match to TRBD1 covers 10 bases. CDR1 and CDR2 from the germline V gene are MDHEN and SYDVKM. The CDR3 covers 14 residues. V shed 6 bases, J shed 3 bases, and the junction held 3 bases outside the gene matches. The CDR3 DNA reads TGTGCCAGCAGACGGGACAGGGGAACAGATACGCAGTATTTT. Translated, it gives CASRRDRGTDTQYF. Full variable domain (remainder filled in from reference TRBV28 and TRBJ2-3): DVKVTQSSRYLVKRTGEKVFLECVQDMDHENMFWYRQDPGLGLRLIYFSYDVKMKEKGDIPEGYSVSREKKERFSLILESASTNQTSMYLCASRRDRGTDTQYFGPGTRLTVL.

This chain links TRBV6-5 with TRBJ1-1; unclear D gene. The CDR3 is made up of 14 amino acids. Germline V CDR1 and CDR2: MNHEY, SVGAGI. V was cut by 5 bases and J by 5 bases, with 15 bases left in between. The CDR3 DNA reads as TGTGCCAGCAGTCCGACCTCGGCGGGTACTGAAGCTTTCTTT. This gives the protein CASSPTSAGTEAFF.

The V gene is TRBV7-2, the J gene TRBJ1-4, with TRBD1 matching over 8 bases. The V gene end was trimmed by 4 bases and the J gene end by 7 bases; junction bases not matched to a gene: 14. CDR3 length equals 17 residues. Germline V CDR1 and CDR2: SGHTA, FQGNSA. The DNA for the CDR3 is TGTGCCAGCAGCTCGTGGGGACAGGCAGGAGAAGGTGAAAAACTGTTTTTT. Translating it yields CASSSWGQAGEGEKLFF.

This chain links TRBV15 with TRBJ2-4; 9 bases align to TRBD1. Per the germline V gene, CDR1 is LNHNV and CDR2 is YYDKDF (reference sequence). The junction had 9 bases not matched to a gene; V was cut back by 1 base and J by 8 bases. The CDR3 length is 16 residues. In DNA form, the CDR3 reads TGTGCCACCAGCAGAGTAAGGGGACAGGGAGAGGACATTCAGTACTTC. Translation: CATSRVRGQGEDIQYF.

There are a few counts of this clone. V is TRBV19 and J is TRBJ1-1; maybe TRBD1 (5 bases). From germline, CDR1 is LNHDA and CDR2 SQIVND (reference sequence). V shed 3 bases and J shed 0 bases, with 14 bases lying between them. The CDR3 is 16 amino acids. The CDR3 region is CASSIRRGTVNTEAFF. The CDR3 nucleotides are TGTGCCAGTAGTATCCGGCGGGGGACGGTGAACACTGAAGCTTTCTTT.